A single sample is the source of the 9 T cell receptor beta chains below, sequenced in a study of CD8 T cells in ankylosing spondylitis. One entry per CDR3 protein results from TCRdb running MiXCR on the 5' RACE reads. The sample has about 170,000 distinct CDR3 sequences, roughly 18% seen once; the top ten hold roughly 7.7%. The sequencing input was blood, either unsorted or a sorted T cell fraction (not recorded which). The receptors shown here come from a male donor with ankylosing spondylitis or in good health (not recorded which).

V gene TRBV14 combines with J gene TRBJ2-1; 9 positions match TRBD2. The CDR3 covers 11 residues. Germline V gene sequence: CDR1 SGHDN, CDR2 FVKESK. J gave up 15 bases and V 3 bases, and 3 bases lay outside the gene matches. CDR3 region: CASSQGLASFF. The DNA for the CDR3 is TGTGCCAGCAGCCAGGGACTAGCTTCGTTCTTC.

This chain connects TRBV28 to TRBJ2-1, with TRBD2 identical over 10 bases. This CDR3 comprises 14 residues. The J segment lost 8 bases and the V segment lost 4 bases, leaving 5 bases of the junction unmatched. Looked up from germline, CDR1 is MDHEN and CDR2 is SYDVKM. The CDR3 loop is CASSSLAGEDEQFF. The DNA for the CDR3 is TGTGCCAGCAGTTCCCTAGCGGGAGAGGATGAGCAGTTCTTC.

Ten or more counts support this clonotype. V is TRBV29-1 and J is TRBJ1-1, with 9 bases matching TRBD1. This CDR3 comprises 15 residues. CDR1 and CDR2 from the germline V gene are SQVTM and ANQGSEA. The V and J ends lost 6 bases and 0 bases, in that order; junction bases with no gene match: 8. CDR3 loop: CSVQGATLMNTEAFF. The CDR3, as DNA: TGCAGCGTACAGGGGGCGACCCTTATGAACACTGAAGCTTTCTTT.

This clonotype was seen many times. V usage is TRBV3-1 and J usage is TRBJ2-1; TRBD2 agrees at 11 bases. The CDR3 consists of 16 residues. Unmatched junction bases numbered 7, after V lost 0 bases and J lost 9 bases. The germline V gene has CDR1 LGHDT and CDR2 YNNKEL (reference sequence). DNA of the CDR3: TGTGCCAGCAGCCAAGATCTCCTAGCGGGAGGTGTTGAGCAGTTCTTC. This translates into CASSQDLLAGGVEQFF.

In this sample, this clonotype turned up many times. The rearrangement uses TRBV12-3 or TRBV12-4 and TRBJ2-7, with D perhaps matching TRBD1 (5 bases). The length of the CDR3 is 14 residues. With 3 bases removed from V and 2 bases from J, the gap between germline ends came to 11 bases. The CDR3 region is CASSFLMGPYEQYF. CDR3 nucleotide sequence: TGTGCCAGCAGTTTCCTGATGGGGCCCTACGAGCAGTACTTC.

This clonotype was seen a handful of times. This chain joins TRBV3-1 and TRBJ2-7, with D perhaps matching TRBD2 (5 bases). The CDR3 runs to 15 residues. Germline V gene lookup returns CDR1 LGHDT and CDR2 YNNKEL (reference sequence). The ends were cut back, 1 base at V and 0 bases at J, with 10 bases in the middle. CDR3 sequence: CASSQALALSYEQYF. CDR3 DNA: TGTGCCAGCAGCCAAGCCCTAGCACTCTCCTACGAGCAGTACTTC.

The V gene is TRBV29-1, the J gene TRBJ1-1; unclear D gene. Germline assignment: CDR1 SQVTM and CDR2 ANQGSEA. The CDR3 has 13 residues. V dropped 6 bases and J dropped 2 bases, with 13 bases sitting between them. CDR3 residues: CSVGDGFNTEAFF. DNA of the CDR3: TGCAGCGTCGGAGACGGGTTTAACACTGAAGCTTTCTTT.

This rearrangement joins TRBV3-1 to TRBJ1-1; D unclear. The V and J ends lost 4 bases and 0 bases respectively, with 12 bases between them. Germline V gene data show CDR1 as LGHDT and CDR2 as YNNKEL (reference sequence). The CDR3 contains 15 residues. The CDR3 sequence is CASSPGAGMNTEAFF. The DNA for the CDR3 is TGTGCCAGCAGCCCCGGAGCCGGGATGAACACTGAAGCTTTCTTT.

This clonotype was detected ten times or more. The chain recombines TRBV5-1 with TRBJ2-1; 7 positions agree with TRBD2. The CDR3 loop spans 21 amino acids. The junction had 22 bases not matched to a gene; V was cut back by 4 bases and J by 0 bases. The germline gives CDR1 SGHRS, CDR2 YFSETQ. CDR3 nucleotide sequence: TGCGCCAGCAGCCCGATCGTCTCTAGCGGAGGTCCTAAGAGCTCCTACAATGAGCAGTTCTTC. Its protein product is CASSPIVSSGGPKSSYNEQFF.